This TCR beta chain was sequenced in a study of blood T cell repertoires in COVID-19 (dated by TCRdb to 2019 to 2021). For context, the study as a whole: Samples from collaborators originated in the United States, Italy and Spain and spanned both the acute and convalescent phases of COVID-19. The dataset comprised deeply sampled blood TCRbeta repertoires from subjects exposed to, actively infected with, or recovered from COVID-19. The samples were drawn from two sources: the first 160 participants of the ongoing ImmuneRACE study, and 1,254 subjects contributed by 6 global collaborators. Where HLA class I and class II types were available, the types were taken from metadata supplied by the sample provider, not from assay-based typing. The material from the prospective study consisted of cDNA or gDNA derived from T cells, B-cell-depleted T cells, or PBMCs. The repertoires were released in a freely available public database intended as a resource for research on the immune response to SARS-CoV-2. Nearly every sample came with metadata listing a de-identified subject ID, COVID-19 status, age in years and sex. General conclusions and limits of the study: Clinical and demographic metadata were provided uncurated, with the amount varying by source and participant.

Worth noting for this clone: It lacks a known antigen. The record has no base qualities; no much larger clone is one base away.

TCRbeta CDR3 regions were amplified from genomic DNA using the immunoSEQ Assay, a bias-controlled multiplex PCR. The study's processing was this. The number of nucleated cells in each sample was estimated from the amplification of reference gene primers within the assay. To quantify the absolute abundance of each unique TCRbeta CDR3 rearrangement, sequence reads were collapsed and filtered. For each sample, productive Simpson clonality was calculated as the square root of Simpson's diversity index over productive rearrangements. TCRdb limited this immuneACCESS table to in-frame rearrangements with V and J called. A share of clones is missing; checked studies link under half to unresolved V genes, and the rest is unexplained. V, J and clone size were drawn from that table, and D and trimming were deduced from the DNA. The sample contains about 130,000 clones, 84% of them found a single time. Roughly 45% of the sample is taken by the ten largest.

Collaborating institutions collected whole blood in K2EDTA tubes following their own protocols. For TCRbeta analysis, collaborators shipped samples as frozen whole blood, isolated PBMCs, or DNA extracted from either of those sample types. The V end gives up 4 bases and the J end 4 bases, leaving 10 bases in the junction not matched to a gene. For CDR1 and CDR2, the germline V gene lists MNHNS and SASEGT. The CDR3 spans 17 residues, from the cysteine through the phenylalanine. Solely the CDR3 DNA is kept, with 51 bases framed from the first base. The chain joins TRBV6-1 to TRBJ2-1, with 10 bases matching TRBD2. Sequencing was carried out using peripheral blood. The receptor was isolated from a human donor in a cohort sampled during active COVID-19. The nucleotide sequence reads as follows: TGTGCCAGCAGTGTACGTCGGACTAGCGGACCGTACAATGAGCAGTTCTTC. Translated, it reads CASSVRRTSGPYNEQFF.